This T cell receptor beta chain was sequenced in a study of cytomegalovirus exposure and HLA in healthy donors. Study-wide results and caveats: For cytomegalovirus status, the classifier reportedly gave diagnoses with high specificity and sensitivity. Some highly shared sequence variants likely arose as a pipeline artifact.

The CDR3 totals 14 residues. Germline V gives CDR1 SGHKS, CDR2 YYEKEE (reference sequence). Trimming took off 0 bases at V and 8 bases at J, with 14 bases between the two ends. The PCR had 60 Vbeta and 13 Jbeta primers. The repertoire was sequenced with immunoSEQ multiplex PCR; TCRdb's copy has only in-frame clones and lacks some. Its listing shows 150,000 to 200,000 clones. Concerning this clone: What it binds is not known.

Material for sequencing was PBMCs. This receptor was taken from a woman aged 18-35 years in good health and CMV-seropositive. This sequence joins TRBV5-5 and TRBJ1-1, with TRBD1 as a possible D gene (5 bases). The CDR3 nucleotides are TGTGCCAGCAGCTTGGGTTACGGTGGGGCCGAAGCTTTCTTT. Translated, it gives CASSLGYGGAEAFF.